This TCR beta chain was recovered during a study of blood T cell repertoires in COVID-19. In the original workflow: By means of reference gene primer amplification, nucleated cell counts were estimated. TCRdb's table, derived via immunoSEQ multiplex PCR, lists solely in-frame clones and lacks some. The DNA gave D and trimming, while V, J and clone size come from that table. The profile shows around 110,000 clones, approximately 89% of them singletons. J was trimmed by 5 bases and V by 0 bases; bases with no gene match: 6. This CDR3 spans 16 amino acids. The germline V gene has CDR1 MNHEY and CDR2 SVGAGI.

The material sequenced was peripheral blood. The chain employs TRBV6-5 and TRBJ2-5, with TRBD1 matching over 10 bases. This receptor was identified in a man aged 50 to 59 with active or convalescent COVID-19. The CDR3 sequence is CASSYSDRGQGETQYF. DNA for the CDR3: TGTGCCAGCAGTTACTCTGACAGGGGGCAGGGGGAGACCCAGTACTTC.